The T cell receptor beta chain under discussion was sequenced for a study of regulatory T cells in long-lasting Graves disease. CDR3 length: 17 residues. Trimming at V came to 2 bases and at J to 2 bases, leaving 9 bases not matched to a gene. Germline V gene lookup returns CDR1 SEHNR and CDR2 FQNEAQ (reference sequence). Sequencing libraries for TCR beta were prepared with iRepertoire HTBI primers and Arm-PCR of CDR3 regions. A single record per CDR3 protein comes from TCRdb applying MiXCR to the multiplex PCR reads. The sample includes approximately 400,000 distinct CDR3 sequences, over 12% seen only once; the top ten take under 9%. In this sample, this clonotype turned up many times. Sample time point: newly diagnosed GD, antithyroid drugs for less than 3 months. Preparation of the TCR library used RNA extracted from PBMCs. EDTA tubes were used for drawing 8 to 9 milliliters of peripheral blood.

These data were also filed under a second study, of T cells in Graves' hyperthyroidism and ophthalmopathy. From that study: Blood shared most expanded thyroid clonotypes above 0.001. The model forecast ophthalmopathy, anticipating it by a median roughly 6.3 months before onset.

This TCR derives from a woman aged 35 to 49 with Graves disease. The material sequenced was peripheral blood mononuclear cells (PBMCs), taken at new diagnosis, from a patient treated with antithyroid drugs. This rearrangement joins TRBV7-9 to TRBJ2-3; TRBD2 aligns across 8 bases. The CDR3 DNA reads as TGTGCCAGCAGCTTAAGGATAGCGGGACCCCTCACAGATACGCAGTATTTT. Amino acids: CASSLRIAGPLTDTQYF.